These 17 T cell receptor beta chains share one sample of origin, sequenced in a study of cytomegalovirus exposure and HLA in healthy donors. The data were produced by immunoSEQ multiplex PCR, yet TCRdb's version contains in-frame clones alone and is incomplete. The sample yields some 130,000 clones, roughly 90% seen once. Sequenced: PBMCs. These receptors were taken from a man aged 30-40 years in good health and CMV-seronegative.

This chain links TRBV29-1 with TRBJ2-7, with TRBD1 identical over 8 bases. CDR1 is SQVTM and CDR2 is ANQGSEA in the germline V gene. There are 13 residues in the CDR3. Trimming took 1 base from V and 6 from J; bases not matched to a gene: 5. The chain's CDR3 is CSVEGQGLSEQYF. CDR3 DNA: TGCAGCGTTGAAGGACAGGGGCTGAGCGAGCAGTACTTC.

The chain's CDR3 is CASSSQTGAETQYF. DNA for the CDR3: TGCGCCAGCAGCTCCCAGACAGGGGCAGAGACCCAGTACTTC. The chain employs TRBV5-1 and TRBJ2-5, with TRBD1 matching over 8 bases. Germline lookup yields CDR1 SGHRS and CDR2 YFSETQ. Germline trimming cut 3 bases from V and 4 bases from J; bases unmatched to any gene: 5. The CDR3 runs 14 residues.

The chain recombines TRBV4-2 with TRBJ1-1, with a possible D match to TRBD1 (6 bases). CDR3 size: 16 residues. V was cut by 4 bases and J by 1 base, with 16 bases left in between. The germline gives CDR1 LGHNA, CDR2 YNFKEQ. CDR3 loop: CASSPLITGRNTEAFF. CDR3 DNA: TGTGCCAGCAGCCCTCTGATTACAGGGCGGAACACTGAAGCTTTCTTT.

The chain is built from TRBV11-2 and TRBJ2-3, with TRBD2 matching 9 bases. This CDR3 has 15 amino acids. In germline, CDR1 is SGHAT, CDR2 FQNNGV. V was clipped by 2 bases and J by 4 bases; unmatched bases: 4. CDR3 in amino acids: CASSLRAGGSDTQYF. In nucleotides, the CDR3 is TGTGCCAGCAGCTTACGAGCGGGAGGTTCAGATACGCAGTATTTT. The variable domain in full, completed from reference TRBV11-2 and TRBJ2-3, reads EAGVAQSPRYKIIEKRQSVAFWCNPISGHATLYWYQQILGQGPKLLIQFQNNGVVDDSQLPKDRFSAERLKGVDSTLKIQPAKLEDSAVYLCASSLRAGGSDTQYFGPGTRLTVL.

The chain combines TRBV19 with TRBJ1-4; D uncertain. Per germline, CDR1 LNHDA and CDR2 SQIVND (reference sequence). The CDR3 is 14 residues long. Trimming stripped 3 bases from V and 0 bases from J, with 5 bases between. The CDR3 DNA reads TGTGCCAGTAGTATTCCTGCAACTAATGAAAAACTGTTTTTT. Translation gives CASSIPATNEKLFF.

This clone has more than one count but fewer than ten. The chain has TRBV5-6 and TRBJ2-7; the match to TRBD1 covers 7 bases. This CDR3 contains 15 residues. Germline V CDR1 and CDR2: SGHDT, YYEEEE. With V trimmed by 2 bases and J by 6 bases, 11 bases remained unmatched. The CDR3 reads CASSFGPGGKGEQYF. For the CDR3, the DNA is TGTGCCAGCAGCTTTGGGCCAGGGGGAAAAGGCGAGCAGTACTTC.

This chain links TRBV29-1 with TRBJ2-2; the D gene is possibly TRBD2 (5 bases). The V and J ends lost 6 bases and 4 bases respectively, with 15 bases between them. Germline loops: CDR1 SQVTM, CDR2 ANQGSEA. This CDR3 spans 14 amino acids. The CDR3 loop reads CSVELEATTGELFF. CDR3 DNA: TGCAGCGTGGAACTAGAGGCGACCACCGGGGAGCTGTTTTTT.

This chain connects TRBV29-1 to TRBJ2-7; TRBD1 aligns across 8 bases. This CDR3 contains 14 residues. Germline V lookup: CDR1 SQVTM, CDR2 ANQGSEA. Unmatched junction bases numbered 6, after V lost 0 bases and J lost 5 bases. CDR3 coding DNA: TGCAGCGTTGAAGATGGGGACAGGCTCGACGAGCAGTACTTC. Protein sequence: CSVEDGDRLDEQYF.

As for this clone: The junction departs from the called germline gene at one end, perhaps through a read error. The chain uses TRBV2 and TRBJ2-7; TRBD1 agrees at 7 bases. This CDR3 spans 12 amino acids. Germline V gene lookup returns CDR1 SNHLY and CDR2 FYNNEI. DNA of the CDR3: TGTGCCAGCAGATCCATGCTTACAGGGGAGTTCTTC. Its protein product is CASRSMLTGEFF.

The chain has TRBV13 and TRBJ2-7, with TRBD1 identical over 8 bases. The CDR3 has 14 amino acids. V gave up 8 bases and J gave up 0 bases; unmatched junction bases: 6. The V gene's germline CDR1 is PRHDT and CDR2 FYEKMQ (reference sequence). The CDR3 coding sequence is TGTGCCAGCTTGAGACAGGGGAGCTCCTACGAGCAGTACTTC. Amino acid sequence: CASLRQGSSYEQYF.

This clone was found a few times. The rearrangement joins TRBV29-1 to TRBJ1-2, with D unclear. V was pared by 7 bases and J by 3 bases, with 12 bases between. Germline CDR1 reads SQVTM; CDR2 reads ANQGSEA. CDR3 size: 12 residues. The CDR3 DNA is TGCAGCGGTATGACTGACGACTATGGCTACACCTTC. Translation gives CSGMTDDYGYTF.

The chain has TRBV11-2 and TRBJ2-1; D ambiguous. This CDR3 spans 13 amino acids. The V end lost 10 bases, the J end lost 10 bases, and 20 bases lay between the germline ends. Germline CDR1 is SGHAT and CDR2 is FQNNGV. The CDR3 reads CATDPEIGGEQFF. CDR3 sequence (DNA): TGTGCCACCGATCCCGAAATTGGTGGCGAGCAGTTCTTC.

The CDR3 protein is CASRMEGQQNTEAFF. For the CDR3, the DNA is TGTGCCAGCAGAATGGAGGGACAGCAGAACACTGAAGCTTTCTTT. The V call is TRBV2, the J call TRBJ1-1; 7 positions match TRBD1. This CDR3 spans 15 amino acids. Looked up from germline, CDR1 is SNHLY and CDR2 is FYNNEI. Germline trimming cut 6 bases from V and 1 base from J; bases unmatched to any gene: 8. The entire variable domain, with the rest obtained from reference TRBV2 and TRBJ1-1, is as follows: EPEVTQTPSHQVTQMGQEVILRCVPISNHLYFYWYRQILGQKVEFLVSFYNNEISEKSEIFDDQFSVERPDGSNFTLKIRSTKLEDSAMYFCASRMEGQQNTEAFFGQGTRLTVV.

V is TRBV7-3 and J is TRBJ1-1; D possibly corresponds to TRBD1 (6 bases). V was shortened by 3 bases and J by 1 base, with 12 bases between the two germline ends. The CDR3 loop spans 15 amino acids. Germline V gene data show CDR1 as SGHTA and CDR2 as FQGTGA. In DNA form, the CDR3 reads TGTGCCAGCAGCTTCGGGACACAGGGGAACACTGAAGCTTTCTTT. Amino acid sequence: CASSFGTQGNTEAFF.

The chain recombines TRBV6-5 with TRBJ1-6, with D possibly matching TRBD1 (5 bases). V dropped 5 bases and J dropped 11 bases, with 10 bases sitting between them. This CDR3 spans 12 amino acids. Germline V gene sequence: CDR1 MNHEY, CDR2 SVGAGI. This CDR3 reads CASSTGLAPLHF. The CDR3 DNA is TGTGCCAGCAGTACGGGACTGGCACCCCTCCACTTT.

Worth noting for this clone: Other nucleotide sequences from this sample produce the same CDR3. The chain links TRBV29-1 to TRBJ2-1, with 16 positions matching TRBD2. Germline V gene lookup returns CDR1 SQVTM and CDR2 ANQGSEA. Trimming at V came to 4 bases and at J to 0 bases, leaving 3 bases not matched to a gene. The CDR3 consists of 17 residues. CDR3 nucleotide sequence: TGCAGCGTTGTGGGACTAGCGGGGGGGAGCTCCTACAATGAGCAGTTCTTC. Residues: CSVVGLAGGSSYNEQFF.

V gene TRBV5-1 combines with J gene TRBJ2-1; the match to TRBD2 covers 7 bases. CDR1 and CDR2 from the germline V gene are SGHRS and YFSETQ. V dropped 0 bases and J dropped 5; count of bases not matched to a gene: 8. This CDR3 contains 16 residues. CDR3 amino acids: CASSLAGLAVDNEQFF. CDR3 sequence (DNA): TGCGCCAGCAGCTTGGCCGGGCTAGCGGTGGACAATGAGCAGTTCTTC. The full variable domain, its missing parts supplied by reference TRBV5-1 and TRBJ2-1, is KAGVTQTPRYLIKTRGQQVTLSCSPISGHRSVSWYQQTPGQGLQFLFEYFSETQRNKGNFPGRFSGRQFSNSRSEMNVSTLELGDSALYLCASSLAGLAVDNEQFFGPGTRLTVL.